This is a list of T cell receptor beta chains from one sample in a study of cytomegalovirus exposure and HLA in healthy donors. The table came from immunoSEQ multiplex PCR; TCRdb's copy has only in-frame clones and leaves some out. The table shows about 120,000 clones, with over 70% occurring only once. The sample comprised PBMCs. All receptors derive from a woman aged 18-29 years in good health and CMV-seronegative. The conserved cysteine and the conserved F or W are not part of the CDR3 here. Size tells how often a clone was seen (once, few, many) or the class of an expanded clone, and some rows leave it out.

j_call: TRBJ2-5
cdr3_length: 9
clone_size: once
v_call: TRBV20-1
cdr3_aa: SGDAFGTQY

j_call: TRBJ1-1
cdr3_length: 14
clone_size: -
v_call: TRBV7-8
cdr3_aa: ASSSGPGTINTEAF

j_call: TRBJ2-7
cdr3_length: 12
clone_size: -
v_call: TRBV4-2
cdr3_aa: ASGGQAGGGEQY

j_call: TRBJ2-1
cdr3_length: 12
clone_size: -
v_call: TRBV28
cdr3_aa: ATSLTGAYNEQF

j_call: TRBJ1-1
cdr3_length: 13
clone_size: once
v_call: TRBV5-4
cdr3_aa: ASSSPRGWNTEAF

j_call: TRBJ2-6
cdr3_length: 15
clone_size: -
v_call: TRBV6-1
cdr3_aa: ASSEGVRSSGANVLT

j_call: TRBJ1-3
cdr3_length: 12
clone_size: once
v_call: TRBV2
cdr3_aa: ASSGGQSVDTIY

j_call: TRBJ1-6
cdr3_length: 14
clone_size: once
v_call: TRBV6-5
cdr3_aa: ASSSIPGQGGSPLH

j_call: TRBJ2-2
cdr3_length: 14
clone_size: -
v_call: TRBV5-4
cdr3_aa: ASSSRTGSGTGELF

j_call: TRBJ2-1
cdr3_length: 11
clone_size: -
v_call: TRBV6-6
cdr3_aa: ASTALVGNEQF

j_call: -
cdr3_length: 11
clone_size: -
v_call: TRBV7-8
cdr3_aa: ASSLAGTRELF

j_call: TRBJ1-5
cdr3_length: 15
clone_size: -
v_call: TRBV30
cdr3_aa: AWSVSVTFLADQPQH

j_call: TRBJ1-2
cdr3_length: 11
clone_size: -
v_call: TRBV6-6
cdr3_aa: ASRDRVIYGYT

j_call: TRBJ2-5
cdr3_length: 11
clone_size: -
v_call: TRBV25-1
cdr3_aa: AIWDSQGETQY

j_call: TRBJ2-3
cdr3_length: 13
clone_size: once
v_call: TRBV5-1
cdr3_aa: ASSFLAGSPDTQY

j_call: TRBJ2-1
cdr3_length: 13
clone_size: -
v_call: TRBV5-1
cdr3_aa: ASSKPGANYNEQF

j_call: TRBJ1-5
cdr3_length: 12
clone_size: -
v_call: TRBV28
cdr3_aa: ASKTQGSNQPQH

j_call: TRBJ2-3
cdr3_length: 15
clone_size: once
v_call: TRBV4-2
cdr3_aa: ASSQDYRGHSTDTQY

j_call: TRBJ1-6
cdr3_length: 16
clone_size: -
v_call: TRBV6-1
cdr3_aa: ASSGTAGASSYNSPLH

j_call: TRBJ1-1
cdr3_length: 11
clone_size: few
v_call: TRBV5-6
cdr3_aa: ASSLGQWSEAF

j_call: TRBJ2-1
cdr3_length: 14
clone_size: -
v_call: TRBV10-1
cdr3_aa: ASSATEPGTDNEQF

j_call: TRBJ2-5
cdr3_length: 13
clone_size: -
v_call: TRBV2
cdr3_aa: ASRDRQGAVETQY

j_call: TRBJ1-1
cdr3_length: 11
clone_size: -
v_call: TRBV7-9
cdr3_aa: ASSPGPATEAF

j_call: TRBJ2-6
cdr3_length: 13
clone_size: -
v_call: TRBV6-1
cdr3_aa: AILRGSSGANVLT

j_call: TRBJ2-7
cdr3_length: 11
clone_size: -
v_call: TRBV5-6
cdr3_aa: ASSMGQTYEQY

j_call: TRBJ2-7
cdr3_length: 11
clone_size: few
v_call: TRBV27
cdr3_aa: ASSPTQGREQY

j_call: TRBJ1-5
cdr3_length: 11
clone_size: -
v_call: TRBV7-6
cdr3_aa: ASSLGGGQPQH

j_call: TRBJ2-7
cdr3_length: 11
clone_size: once
v_call: TRBV28
cdr3_aa: ASSSQVPYEQY

j_call: TRBJ1-6
cdr3_length: 12
clone_size: -
v_call: TRBV5-6
cdr3_aa: ASRQQGRDSPLH

j_call: TRBJ2-6
cdr3_length: 15
clone_size: -
v_call: TRBV5-1
cdr3_aa: ASSLGHRSSGANVLT

j_call: TRBJ1-2
cdr3_length: 14
clone_size: -
v_call: TRBV6-5
cdr3_aa: ASSYVGQGPNYGYT

j_call: TRBJ2-3
cdr3_length: 12
clone_size: -
v_call: TRBV10-3
cdr3_aa: AISESIGADTQY

j_call: TRBJ1-5
cdr3_length: 12
clone_size: once
v_call: TRBV7-2
cdr3_aa: ASSPRGRGQPQH

j_call: TRBJ2-3
cdr3_length: 13
clone_size: once
v_call: TRBV5-4
cdr3_aa: ASSLGGGSTDTQY

j_call: TRBJ1-5
cdr3_length: 11
clone_size: -
v_call: TRBV10-3
cdr3_aa: ASRGQFNQPQH

j_call: TRBJ1-1
cdr3_length: 15
clone_size: -
v_call: TRBV10-3
cdr3_aa: AISPTGTGGTWNEAF

j_call: TRBJ2-7
cdr3_length: 13
clone_size: medium-sized
v_call: TRBV4-1
cdr3_aa: ASSQEETGGYEQY

j_call: TRBJ2-7
cdr3_length: 15
clone_size: few
v_call: TRBV5-1
cdr3_aa: ASSLGRTSGGGSEQY

j_call: TRBJ2-1
cdr3_length: 10
clone_size: once
v_call: TRBV7-8
cdr3_aa: ASSAVRFVQF

j_call: TRBJ1-1
cdr3_length: 15
clone_size: few
v_call: TRBV6-1
cdr3_aa: ASSGEWDNPWNTEAF

j_call: TRBJ1-3
cdr3_length: 15
clone_size: -
v_call: TRBV5-4
cdr3_aa: ASSPTGATSSGNTIY

j_call: TRBJ1-4
cdr3_length: 12
clone_size: once
v_call: TRBV5-6
cdr3_aa: ASSLIASDEKLF

j_call: TRBJ2-3
cdr3_length: 13
clone_size: -
v_call: TRBV5-4
cdr3_aa: ASSPGVSGADTQY

j_call: TRBJ1-2
cdr3_length: 11
clone_size: -
v_call: TRBV7-9
cdr3_aa: ASISTGDYGYT

j_call: TRBJ1-2
cdr3_length: 12
clone_size: few
v_call: TRBV29-1
cdr3_aa: SGGDSKVNYGYT

j_call: TRBJ1-2
cdr3_length: 9
clone_size: -
v_call: TRBV29-1
cdr3_aa: SATRQGYYT

j_call: TRBJ1-5
cdr3_length: 12
clone_size: few
v_call: TRBV4-1
cdr3_aa: ASSQAPGSQPQH

j_call: TRBJ1-5
cdr3_length: 12
clone_size: few
v_call: TRBV5-1
cdr3_aa: ASSLAGGNQPQH

j_call: TRBJ2-1
cdr3_length: 12
clone_size: -
v_call: TRBV6-1
cdr3_aa: AMKTGGSFNEQF

j_call: TRBJ1-2
cdr3_length: 13
clone_size: few
v_call: TRBV27
cdr3_aa: ASSSTGGLSRGYT

j_call: TRBJ2-2
cdr3_length: 12
clone_size: -
v_call: TRBV15
cdr3_aa: ATLGLGGTGELF

j_call: TRBJ2-1
cdr3_length: 15
clone_size: -
v_call: TRBV27
cdr3_aa: ASSLVRVSGGPREQF

j_call: TRBJ2-1
cdr3_length: 14
clone_size: once
v_call: TRBV15
cdr3_aa: ATSRDRAGGLNEQF